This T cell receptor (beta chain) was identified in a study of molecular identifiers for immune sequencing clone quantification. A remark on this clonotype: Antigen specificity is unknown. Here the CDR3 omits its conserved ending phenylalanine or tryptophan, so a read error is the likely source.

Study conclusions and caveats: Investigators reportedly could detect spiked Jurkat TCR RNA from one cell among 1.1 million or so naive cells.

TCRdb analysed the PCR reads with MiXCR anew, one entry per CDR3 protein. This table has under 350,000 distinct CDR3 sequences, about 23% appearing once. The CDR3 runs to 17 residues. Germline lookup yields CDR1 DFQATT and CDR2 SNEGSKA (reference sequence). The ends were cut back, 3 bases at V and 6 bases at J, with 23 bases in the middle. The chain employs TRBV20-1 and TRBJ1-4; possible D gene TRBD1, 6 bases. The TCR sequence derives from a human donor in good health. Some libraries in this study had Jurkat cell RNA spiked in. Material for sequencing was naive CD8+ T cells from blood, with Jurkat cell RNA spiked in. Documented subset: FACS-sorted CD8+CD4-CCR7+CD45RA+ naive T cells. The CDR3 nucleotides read TGCAGTGCTAGTGGTTTTGCGAGGGGGTCCCTTGATGAAAAACTGTTTCTT. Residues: CSASGFARGSLDEKLFL.